This TCR beta chain was sequenced during a study of blood T cell repertoires in COVID-19 (dated by TCRdb to about 2020). For context, the study as a whole: The collaborator samples originated in the United States, Italy and Spain and spanned the acute and convalescent phases of COVID-19. The samples were drawn from two sources: the first 160 participants of the ongoing ImmuneRACE study, and over 1,000 subjects contributed by 6 global collaborators. The repertoires were made available in a free public database intended to serve as a resource for research on the immune response to SARS-CoV-2. Deeply sampled blood TCRbeta repertoires from subjects exposed to, actively infected with, or recovered from COVID-19 were included in the dataset. The material from the prospective study consisted of cDNA or gDNA derived from T cells, B-cell-depleted T cells, or PBMCs. HLA class I and class II types, where available, came from metadata supplied by the sample provider rather than from assay-based typing. A de-identified subject ID, COVID-19 status, age in years and sex were almost always included in the sample metadata.

What the research found in general, with its limitations: Clinical and demographic metadata were provided uncurated, with the amount varying by source and participant.

The germline V gene encodes CDR1 SGDLS and CDR2 YYNGEE. The CDR3, from cysteine to phenylalanine, totals 12 residues. Of all the DNA, just the CDR3 is kept, 36 bases in frame from base 1. V is cut by 4 bases and J by 4 bases, and the space between the germline ends is 7 bases. Of note for this clone: The antigen it recognizes is unknown. It has no much larger one-base neighbor in the sample; base qualities were not kept.

Samples from volunteer blood donors who had recovered from COVID-19 were contributed by a second Seattle source. The collaborating institutions used their own protocols to collect whole blood in K2EDTA tubes. For TCRbeta analysis, collaborators shipped samples in one of three forms: frozen whole blood, isolated PBMCs, or DNA extracted from either of those sample types. The immunoSEQ Assay, a bias-controlled multiplex PCR, was used to amplify TCRbeta CDR3 regions from genomic DNA. The paper's processing steps were these. Within the assay, amplification of reference gene primers was used to estimate how many nucleated cells each sample contained. To quantify the absolute abundance of each unique TCRbeta CDR3 rearrangement, sequence reads were collapsed and filtered. For each sample, productive Simpson clonality was calculated by taking the square root of Simpson's diversity index across productive rearrangements. Imported from immuneACCESS, the table was reduced by TCRdb to in-frame sequences with V and J called. These copies leave out some clones; in studies compared against another copy, an unresolved V gene accounts for under half, and the cause of the remainder is not known. The DNA gave D and trimming, while V, J and clone size come from that table. The sample data list some 160,000 clones, and roughly four fifths of these were observed just once. Roughly 13% of the sample belongs to the ten largest clones.

The chain couples TRBV9 to TRBJ2-3; no D segment can be confidently identified. Sequenced input: peripheral blood. The clonotype originates from a man aged 65 to 79 who had recovered from COVID-19. The bases read TGTGCCAGCAGCCCCCTAGCAGATACGCAGTATTTT. Translated, this is CASSPLADTQYF.